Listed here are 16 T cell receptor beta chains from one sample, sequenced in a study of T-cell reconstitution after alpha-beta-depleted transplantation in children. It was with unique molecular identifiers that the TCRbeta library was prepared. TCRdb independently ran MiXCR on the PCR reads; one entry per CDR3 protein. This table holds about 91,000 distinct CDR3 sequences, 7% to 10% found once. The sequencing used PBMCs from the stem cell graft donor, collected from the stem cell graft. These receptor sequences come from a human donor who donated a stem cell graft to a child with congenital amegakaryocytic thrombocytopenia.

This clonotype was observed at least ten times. The CDR3 region has the DNA TGTGCCAGCAGTTTAAACAGGGGGCGAGGGACCGAAGCTTTCTTT. It yields the protein CASSLNRGRGTEAFF. The chain combines TRBV27 with TRBJ1-1; 9 bases map to TRBD1. There are 15 residues in the CDR3. Germline values: CDR1 MNHEY, CDR2 SMNVEV (reference sequence). Trimming took 2 bases from V and 8 from J; bases not matched to a gene: 9.

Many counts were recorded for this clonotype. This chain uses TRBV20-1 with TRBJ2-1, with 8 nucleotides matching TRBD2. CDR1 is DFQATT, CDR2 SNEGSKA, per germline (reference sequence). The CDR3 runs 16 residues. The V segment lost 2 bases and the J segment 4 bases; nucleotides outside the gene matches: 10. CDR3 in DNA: TGCAGTGCTAGATCTTCCGCGGGACTAGTTTACAATGAGCAGTTCTTC. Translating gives CSARSSAGLVYNEQFF.

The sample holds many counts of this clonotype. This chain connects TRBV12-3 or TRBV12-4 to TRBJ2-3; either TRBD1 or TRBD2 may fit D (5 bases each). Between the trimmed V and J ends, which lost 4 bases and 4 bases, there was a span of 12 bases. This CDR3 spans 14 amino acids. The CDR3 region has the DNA TGTGCCAGCAGTTCCGATGGGGGACCAGATACGCAGTATTTT. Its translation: CASSSDGGPDTQYF.

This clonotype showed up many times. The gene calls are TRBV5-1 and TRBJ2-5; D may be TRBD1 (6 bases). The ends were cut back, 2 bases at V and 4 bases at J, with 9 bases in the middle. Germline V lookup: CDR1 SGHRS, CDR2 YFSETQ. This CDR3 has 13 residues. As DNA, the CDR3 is TGCGCCAGCAGCTTAGGACAGACAGAGACCCAGTACTTC. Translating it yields CASSLGQTETQYF. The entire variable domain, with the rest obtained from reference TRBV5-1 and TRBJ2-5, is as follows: KAGVTQTPRYLIKTRGQQVTLSCSPISGHRSVSWYQQTPGQGLQFLFEYFSETQRNKGNFPGRFSGRQFSNSRSEMNVSTLELGDSALYLCASSLGQTETQYFGPGTRLLVL.

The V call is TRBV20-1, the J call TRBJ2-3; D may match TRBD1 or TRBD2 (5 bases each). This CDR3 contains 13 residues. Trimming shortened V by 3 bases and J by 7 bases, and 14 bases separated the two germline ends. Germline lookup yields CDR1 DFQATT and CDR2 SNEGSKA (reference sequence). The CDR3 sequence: CSASRDLTYTQYF. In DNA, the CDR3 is TGCAGTGCTAGTAGGGACCTAACGTATACGCAGTATTTT.

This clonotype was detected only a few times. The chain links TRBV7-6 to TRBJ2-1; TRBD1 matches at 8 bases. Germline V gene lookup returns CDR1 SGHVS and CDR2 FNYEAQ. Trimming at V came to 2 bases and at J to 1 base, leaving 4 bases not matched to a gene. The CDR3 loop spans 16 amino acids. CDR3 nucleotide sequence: TGTGCCAGCAGCTTATCAGGGGGCCGATCCTACAATGAGCAGTTCTTC. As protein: CASSLSGGRSYNEQFF.

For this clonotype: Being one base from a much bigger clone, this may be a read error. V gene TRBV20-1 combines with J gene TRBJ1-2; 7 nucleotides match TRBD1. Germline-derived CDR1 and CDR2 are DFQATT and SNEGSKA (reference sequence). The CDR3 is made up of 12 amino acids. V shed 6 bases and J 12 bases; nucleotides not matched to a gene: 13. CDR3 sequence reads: CSAKRGLEGDTF. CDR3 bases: TGCAGTGCGAAAAGGGGGCTAGAGGGCGACACCTTC.

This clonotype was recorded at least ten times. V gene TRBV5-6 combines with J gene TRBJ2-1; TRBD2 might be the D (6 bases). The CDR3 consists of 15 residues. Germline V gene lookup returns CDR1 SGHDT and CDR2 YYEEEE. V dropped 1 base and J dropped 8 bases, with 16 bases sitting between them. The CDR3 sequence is CASSLFGGLGDEQFF. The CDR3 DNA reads TGTGCCAGCAGCTTGTTCGGGGGACTTGGCGATGAGCAGTTCTTC.

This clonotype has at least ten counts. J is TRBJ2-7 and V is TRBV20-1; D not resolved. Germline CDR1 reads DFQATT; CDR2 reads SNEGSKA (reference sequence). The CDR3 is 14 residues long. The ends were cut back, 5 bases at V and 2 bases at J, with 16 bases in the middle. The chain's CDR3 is CSALPRLETYEQYF. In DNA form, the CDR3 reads TGCAGTGCTCTCCCGCGACTTGAGACCTACGAGCAGTACTTC.

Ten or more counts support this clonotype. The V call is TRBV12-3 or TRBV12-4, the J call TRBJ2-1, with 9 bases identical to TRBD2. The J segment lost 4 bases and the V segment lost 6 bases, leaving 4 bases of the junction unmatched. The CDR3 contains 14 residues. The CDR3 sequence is CASRGGLAYNEQFF. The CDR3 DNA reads TGTGCCAGCAGGGGGGGACTAGCATACAATGAGCAGTTCTTC.

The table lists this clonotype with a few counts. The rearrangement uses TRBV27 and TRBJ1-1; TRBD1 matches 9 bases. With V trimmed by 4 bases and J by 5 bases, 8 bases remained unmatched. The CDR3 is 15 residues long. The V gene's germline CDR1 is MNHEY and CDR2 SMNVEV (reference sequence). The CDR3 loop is CASSYTGGRRTEAFF. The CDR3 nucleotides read TGTGCCAGCAGTTATACAGGGGGCAGGAGGACTGAAGCTTTCTTT.

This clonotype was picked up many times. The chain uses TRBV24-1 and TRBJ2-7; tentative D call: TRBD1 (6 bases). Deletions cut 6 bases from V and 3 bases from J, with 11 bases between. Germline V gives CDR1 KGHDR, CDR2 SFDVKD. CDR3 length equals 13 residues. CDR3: CATSRTEDYEQYF. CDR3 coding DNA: TGTGCCACCAGTCGGACAGAGGACTACGAGCAGTACTTC.

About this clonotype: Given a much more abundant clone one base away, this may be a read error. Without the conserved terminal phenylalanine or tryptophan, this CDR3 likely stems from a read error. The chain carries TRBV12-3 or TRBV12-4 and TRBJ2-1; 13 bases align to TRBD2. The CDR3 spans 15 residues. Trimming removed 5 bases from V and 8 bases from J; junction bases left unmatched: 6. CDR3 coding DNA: TGTGCCAGCAGTACGGGACTAGCGGGGTTGTATGAGCAGTTCTTG. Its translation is CASSTGLAGLYEQFL.

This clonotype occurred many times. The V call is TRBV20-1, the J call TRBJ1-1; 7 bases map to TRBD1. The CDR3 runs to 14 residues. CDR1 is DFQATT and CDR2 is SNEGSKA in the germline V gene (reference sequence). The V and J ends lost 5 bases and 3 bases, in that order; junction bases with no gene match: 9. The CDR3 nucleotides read TGCAGTGCTCCAGACAGGGCTGAGGACACTGAAGCTTTCTTT. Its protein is CSAPDRAEDTEAFF.

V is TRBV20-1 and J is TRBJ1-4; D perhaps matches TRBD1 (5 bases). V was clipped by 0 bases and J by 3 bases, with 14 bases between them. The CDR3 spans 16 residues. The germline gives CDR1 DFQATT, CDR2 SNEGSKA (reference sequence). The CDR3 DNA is TGCAGTGCTAGAGACGCCGGGACTCCCTCTAATGAAAAACTGTTTTTT. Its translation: CSARDAGTPSNEKLFF.

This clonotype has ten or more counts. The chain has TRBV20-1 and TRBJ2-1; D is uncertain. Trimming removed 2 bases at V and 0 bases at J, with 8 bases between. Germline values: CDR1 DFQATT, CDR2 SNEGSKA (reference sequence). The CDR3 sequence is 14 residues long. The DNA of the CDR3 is TGCAGTGCTAGAAGGTTCGACTCCTACAATGAGCAGTTCTTC. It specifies CSARRFDSYNEQFF.